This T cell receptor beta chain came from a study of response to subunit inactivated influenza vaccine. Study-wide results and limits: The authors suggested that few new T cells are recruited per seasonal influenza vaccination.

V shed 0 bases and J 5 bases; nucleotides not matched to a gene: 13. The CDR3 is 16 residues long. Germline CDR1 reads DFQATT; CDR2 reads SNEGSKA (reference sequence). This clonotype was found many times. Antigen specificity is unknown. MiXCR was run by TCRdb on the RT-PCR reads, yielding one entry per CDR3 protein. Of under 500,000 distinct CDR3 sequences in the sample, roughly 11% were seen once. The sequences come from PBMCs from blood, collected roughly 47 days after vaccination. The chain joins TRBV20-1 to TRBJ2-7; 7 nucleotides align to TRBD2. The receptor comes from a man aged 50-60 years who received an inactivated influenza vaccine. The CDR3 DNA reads TGCAGTGCTAGAGATTTCTTGGCGGGAGAGGATGACGAGCAGTACTTC. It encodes CSARDFLAGEDDEQYF.